A single sample gave rise to the 17 T cell receptor beta chains below, sequenced in a study of CD8 T cells in ankylosing spondylitis. TCRdb called the 5' RACE reads again in MiXCR, with one record for every CDR3 protein. Of around 300,000 distinct CDR3 sequences listed, 20% to 25% are singletons. The sample comprised blood, either unsorted or a sorted T cell fraction (not recorded which). The receptors shown here come from a female donor with ankylosing spondylitis or in good health (not recorded which).

This clonotype was detected a few times. The V call is TRBV5-1, the J call TRBJ2-6; no reliable D call. The CDR3 is 16 residues long. Trimming stripped 1 base from V and 0 bases from J, with 8 bases between. CDR1 and CDR2 from the germline V gene are SGHRS and YFSETQ. The CDR3 nucleotides are TGCGCCAGCAGCTTGACAGTCCTCTCTGGGGCCAACGTCCTGACTTTC. Translating it yields CASSLTVLSGANVLTF.

This clonotype was found a few times. This chain connects TRBV30 to TRBJ1-2; unclear D gene. The germline CDR1 and CDR2 sequences are GTSNPN and SVGIG (reference sequence). The CDR3 has 13 amino acids. Trimming cost V 2 bases and J 4 bases, with 11 bases left between them. CDR3 sequence (DNA): TGTGCCTGGAGTCCGATCCGGCCCTATGGCTACACCTTC. This gives the protein CAWSPIRPYGYTF.

This chain uses TRBV20-1 with TRBJ2-1; 9 nucleotides match TRBD2. Germline V lookup: CDR1 DFQATT, CDR2 SNEGSKA (reference sequence). This CDR3 is built from 14 residues. V shed 5 bases and J 6 bases; nucleotides not matched to a gene: 8. The DNA for the CDR3 is TGCAGTGCTCATCCTAGCGGGATTTTCAATGAGCAGTTCTTC. This codes for CSAHPSGIFNEQFF.

Only a few counts were recorded for this clonotype. The CDR3 is CASSLGLGVRTDTQYF. CDR3 in DNA: TGTGCCAGCAGCTTAGGCCTCGGCGTCCGCACAGATACGCAGTATTTT. The rearrangement links TRBV11-3 to TRBJ2-3; D is uncertain. The V and J ends lost 1 base and 1 base respectively, with 12 bases between them. The germline V gene encodes CDR1 SGHNT and CDR2 YENEEA. This CDR3 has 16 amino acids.

This chain connects TRBV19 to TRBJ1-2; unclear D gene. V lost 7 bases to trimming and J lost 2 bases, with 14 bases between them. Germline CDR1 is LNHDA and CDR2 is SQIVND (reference sequence). This CDR3 spans 14 amino acids. CDR3 region: CASTTSEGNYGYTF. The CDR3 nucleotides read TGTGCCAGTACCACCTCGGAAGGGAACTATGGCTACACCTTC.

The chain employs TRBV6-1 and TRBJ2-7; possibly TRBD2 for D (5 bases). Germline values: CDR1 MNHNS, CDR2 SASEGT. The CDR3 has 13 amino acids. V was cut by 7 bases and J by 7 bases, with 17 bases left in between. The CDR3 loop reads CASKVDPPGEQYF. The CDR3 nucleotides read TGTGCCAGCAAAGTTGATCCCCCGGGGGAGCAGTACTTC.

This clonotype was recorded at least ten times. The chain links TRBV7-2 to TRBJ2-3; TRBD2 aligns across 10 bases. This CDR3 contains 15 residues. Germline V gives CDR1 SGHTA, CDR2 FQGNSA. Trimming removed 6 bases from V and 0 bases from J; junction bases left unmatched: 3. This CDR3 is CASSLAGVSTDTQYF. In DNA, the CDR3 is TGTGCCAGCAGTCTAGCGGGAGTGAGCACAGATACGCAGTATTTT.

This CDR3 reads CASSEGGQAGANVLTF. As DNA, the CDR3 is TGTGCCAGCAGCGAGGGGGGGCAGGCTGGGGCCAACGTCCTGACTTTC. This chain joins TRBV11-1 and TRBJ2-6, with D possibly TRBD2 on 7 matching bases. The CDR3 covers 16 residues. Between the trimmed V and J ends, which lost 5 bases and 2 bases, there was a span of 13 bases. The V gene's germline CDR1 is SGHAT and CDR2 FQDESV (reference sequence).

This chain joins TRBV27 and TRBJ1-5; D call uncertain. Germline V CDR1 and CDR2: MNHEY, SMNVEV (reference sequence). This CDR3 has 13 amino acids. Trimming stripped 4 bases from V and 4 bases from J, with 8 bases between. CDR3 in amino acids: CASSSTFNQPQHF. The DNA for the CDR3 is TGTGCCAGCAGTTCCACCTTTAATCAGCCCCAGCATTTT.

There are many counts of this clonotype. This chain joins TRBV11-2 and TRBJ2-3; 13 nucleotides match TRBD2. There are 17 residues in the CDR3. The germline gives CDR1 SGHAT, CDR2 FQNNGV. V gave up 1 base and J gave up 3 bases; unmatched junction bases: 4. In DNA, the CDR3 is TGTGCCAGCAGCTTAGGCGCGGGACTAGCGGGGACAGATACGCAGTATTTT. Its protein product is CASSLGAGLAGTDTQYF. The complete variable domain, with remaining parts taken from reference TRBV11-2 and TRBJ2-3, reads EAGVAQSPRYKIIEKRQSVAFWCNPISGHATLYWYQQILGQGPKLLIQFQNNGVVDDSQLPKDRFSAERLKGVDSTLKIQPAKLEDSAVYLCASSLGAGLAGTDTQYFGPGTRLTVL.

In its sample, this clonotype was seen a few times. This chain joins TRBV6-4 and TRBJ2-3; D possibly matches TRBD1 or TRBD2 (5 bases each). V dropped 9 bases and J dropped 6 bases, with 13 bases sitting between them. The CDR3 consists of 12 residues. The germline V gene has CDR1 MRHNA and CDR2 SNTAGT. Here the CDR3 DNA reads TGTGCCAGTGAAGCTAGGGACGATACGCAGTATTTT. Its protein product is CASEARDDTQYF.

This clonotype has more than one count but fewer than ten. The J gene is TRBJ2-4, the V gene TRBV3-1; the match to TRBD1 covers 7 bases. From germline, CDR1 is LGHDT and CDR2 YNNKEL (reference sequence). J lost 4 bases, V lost 6 bases, and 12 bases had no gene match. The CDR3 contains 16 residues. In DNA, the CDR3 is TGTGCCAGCAGTCATGACAGGGTAGGCGGGAAAAACATTCAGTACTTC. This sequence encodes CASSHDRVGGKNIQYF.

V is TRBV12-3 or TRBV12-4 and J is TRBJ1-4; D gene uncertain. V was trimmed by 3 bases and J by 3 bases, leaving 8 bases between them. CDR3 length equals 14 residues. The CDR3 protein is CASSLMDPNEKLFF. The CDR3 DNA reads as TGTGCCAGCAGTTTGATGGACCCTAATGAAAAACTGTTTTTT.

This clonotype was counted only a few times. The chain combines TRBV7-2 with TRBJ2-1, with D tentatively TRBD1 (6 bases). Germline-derived CDR1 and CDR2 are SGHTA and FQGNSA. The V end was cut by 2 bases, the J end by 3 bases, with 8 bases between. CDR3 length equals 14 residues. CDR3 amino acids: CASSLQGHYNEQFF. DNA for the CDR3: TGTGCCAGCAGCTTACAGGGGCACTACAATGAGCAGTTCTTC.

The chain employs TRBV6-1 and TRBJ2-3; D is uncertain. The V and J ends lost 6 bases and 4 bases respectively, with 8 bases between them. The germline gives CDR1 MNHNS, CDR2 SASEGT. The CDR3 extends over 12 amino acids. The CDR3 DNA reads TGTGCCAGCAGCCCTCCGGCAGATACGCAGTATTTT. Encoded protein: CASSPPADTQYF.

In its sample, this clonotype was seen a few times. This sequence joins TRBV12-3 or TRBV12-4 and TRBJ2-1, with TRBD2 matching 13 bases. Trimming at V came to 6 bases and at J to 8 bases, leaving 22 bases not matched to a gene. CDR3 length: 20 amino acids. The CDR3 sequence: CASSSLGRDATSGRWDEQFF. In DNA, the CDR3 is TGTGCCAGCAGCTCCCTCGGGCGGGATGCGACTAGCGGGAGGTGGGATGAGCAGTTCTTC.

This clonotype appeared a few times. This rearrangement joins TRBV12-3 or TRBV12-4 to TRBJ2-7, with D perhaps being TRBD1 or TRBD2 (5 bases each). Trimming took 6 bases from V and 6 from J, leaving 18 bases between them. This CDR3 contains 14 residues. The CDR3 bases are TGTGCCAGCAGCCCCGCGGGTGGGGCTCGCGAGCAGTACTTC. Amino acids: CASSPAGGAREQYF.